A selection of T cell receptor beta chains follows, all from one sample in a study of regulatory T cells in long-lasting Graves disease. TCRdb reprocessed the multiplex PCR reads with MiXCR, giving one entry per CDR3 protein. The profile shows more than 450,000 distinct CDR3 sequences, roughly 17% of them singletons. The sample also formed part of further work on T cells in Graves' hyperthyroidism and ophthalmopathy.

Specimen: peripheral blood mononuclear cells (PBMCs), collected at new diagnosis, from a patient treated with antithyroid drugs. Receptors originate from a middle-aged man with Graves disease. CDR3s include the opening cysteine and the closing phenylalanine or tryptophan. The D gene is left open where the match is weak. Only some rows state a clone size, as once, few, many or a class for expanded clones.

d_gene: NA
len: 16
j_gene: TRBJ2-2
abundance: many
v_gene: TRBV18
CDR3aa: CASSPEGMDDTGELFF
CDR3nt: TGTGCCAGCTCACCGGAGGGGATGGACGACACCGGGGAGCTGTTTTTT

d_gene: TRBD1
len: 16
j_gene: TRBJ2-1
abundance: many
v_gene: TRBV28
CDR3aa: CASSFHGQGGYNEQFF
CDR3nt: TGTGCCAGCAGTTTCCACGGACAGGGGGGCTACAATGAGCAGTTCTTC

d_gene: TRBD1
len: 15
j_gene: TRBJ2-1
abundance: many
v_gene: TRBV20-1
CDR3aa: CSASKQGAGGNEQFF
CDR3nt: TGCAGTGCTAGTAAACAGGGGGCCGGAGGCAATGAGCAGTTCTTC

d_gene: NA
len: 14
j_gene: TRBJ1-5
abundance: few
v_gene: TRBV5-6
CDR3aa: CASTTWGPDSPQHF
CDR3nt: TGTGCCAGCACCACGTGGGGTCCCGATTCGCCCCAGCATTTT

d_gene: TRBD1
len: 16
j_gene: TRBJ2-7
abundance: NA
v_gene: TRBV29-1
CDR3aa: CSVADRSANLPYEQYF
CDR3nt: TGCAGCGTTGCGGACAGGTCGGCCAACCTACCCTACGAGCAGTACTTC

d_gene: NA
len: 15
j_gene: TRBJ2-7
abundance: once
v_gene: TRBV28
CDR3aa: CASTEAGTAHYEQYF
CDR3nt: TGTGCCAGCACCGAAGCCGGGACCGCTCACTACGAGCAGTACTTC

d_gene: TRBD2
len: 17
j_gene: TRBJ2-7
abundance: many
v_gene: TRBV11-2
CDR3aa: CASSLGGTSGRAYEQYF
CDR3nt: TGTGCCAGCAGCTTAGGTGGGACTAGCGGGAGGGCCTACGAGCAGTACTTC

d_gene: NA
len: 13
j_gene: TRBJ1-5
abundance: NA
v_gene: TRBV7-3
CDR3aa: CASTPDSNQPQHF
CDR3nt: TGTGCCAGCACCCCGGACAGCAATCAGCCCCAGCATTTT

d_gene: TRBD1
len: 14
j_gene: TRBJ1-1
abundance: many
v_gene: TRBV11-1
CDR3aa: CASRQRTGDGEAFF
CDR3nt: TGTGCCAGCAGACAAAGGACAGGGGACGGAGAAGCTTTCTTT

d_gene: TRBD2
len: 14
j_gene: TRBJ2-3
abundance: few
v_gene: TRBV20-1
CDR3aa: CSARTSGIWGTQYF
CDR3nt: TGCAGTGCTCGGACTAGCGGGATATGGGGTACGCAGTATTTT

d_gene: NA
len: 12
j_gene: TRBJ2-3
abundance: many
v_gene: TRBV12-3/TRBV12-4
CDR3aa: CASGALPDTQYF
CDR3nt: TGTGCCAGCGGAGCGCTCCCGGATACGCAGTATTTT

d_gene: NA
len: 12
j_gene: TRBJ2-7
abundance: many
v_gene: TRBV3-1
CDR3aa: CASSNYSYEQYF
CDR3nt: TGTGCCAGCAGCAACTACAGCTACGAGCAGTACTTC

d_gene: NA
len: 14
j_gene: TRBJ1-5
abundance: few
v_gene: TRBV10-2
CDR3aa: CASSVRQVRQPQHF
CDR3nt: TGCGCCAGCAGTGTACGGCAGGTTCGGCAGCCCCAGCATTTT

d_gene: NA
len: 14
j_gene: TRBJ2-4
abundance: few
v_gene: TRBV27
CDR3aa: CASSLLGPKNIQYF
CDR3nt: TGTGCCAGCAGTTTATTGGGTCCCAAAAACATTCAGTACTTC

d_gene: NA
len: 11
j_gene: TRBJ2-7
abundance: few
v_gene: TRBV20-1
CDR3aa: CSARGWYEQYF
CDR3nt: TGCAGTGCCCGGGGCTGGTACGAGCAGTACTTC

d_gene: NA
len: 16
j_gene: TRBJ2-6
abundance: few
v_gene: TRBV28
CDR3aa: CATISSGSSGANVLTF
CDR3nt: TGTGCCACCATTTCCAGTGGGAGCTCTGGGGCCAACGTCCTGACTTTC

d_gene: NA
len: 17
j_gene: TRBJ1-5
abundance: NA
v_gene: TRBV27
CDR3aa: CASSLGSGRMGNQPQHF
CDR3nt: TGTGCCAGCAGTTTAGGTTCGGGGCGTATGGGCAATCAGCCCCAGCATTTT

d_gene: TRBD1
len: 14
j_gene: TRBJ1-6
abundance: few
v_gene: TRBV20-1
CDR3aa: CSATLGGGSSPLHF
CDR3nt: TGCAGTGCTACCCTGGGAGGGGGCAGTTCACCCCTCCACTTT

d_gene: TRBD2
len: 14
j_gene: TRBJ2-7
abundance: NA
v_gene: TRBV20-1
CDR3aa: CSARGGEATYEQYF
CDR3nt: TGCAGTGCCCGGGGGGGGGAGGCTACCTACGAGCAGTACTTC

d_gene: NA
len: 21
j_gene: TRBJ2-1
abundance: many
v_gene: TRBV10-1
CDR3aa: CASSESYPALALKSSYNEQFF
CDR3nt: TGCGCCAGCAGTGAGTCGTACCCAGCGCTGGCCCTTAAGAGCTCCTACAATGAGCAGTTCTTC

d_gene: NA
len: 12
j_gene: TRBJ2-2
abundance: NA
v_gene: TRBV5-5
CDR3aa: CASIPYPGELFF
CDR3nt: TGTGCCAGCATCCCCTACCCCGGGGAGCTGTTTTTT

d_gene: TRBD2
len: 15
j_gene: TRBJ2-3
abundance: NA
v_gene: TRBV12-3/TRBV12-4
CDR3aa: CASSPQTSGRHTQYF
CDR3nt: TGTGCCAGCAGTCCCCAGACTAGCGGGAGGCATACGCAGTATTTT

d_gene: NA
len: 16
j_gene: TRBJ2-3
abundance: many
v_gene: TRBV27
CDR3aa: CASSSRANRSTDTQYF
CDR3nt: TGTGCCAGCAGTTCGAGGGCTAATCGGAGCACAGATACGCAGTATTTT

d_gene: TRBD1
len: 17
j_gene: TRBJ2-1
abundance: many
v_gene: TRBV13
CDR3aa: CASSPPRTGGSYNEQFF
CDR3nt: TGTGCCAGCAGCCCACCGAGGACAGGGGGCTCCTACAATGAGCAGTTCTTC

d_gene: TRBD2
len: 14
j_gene: TRBJ2-7
abundance: many
v_gene: TRBV4-1
CDR3aa: CASSPSGINYEQYF
CDR3nt: TGCGCCAGCAGCCCGAGCGGGATAAACTACGAGCAGTACTTC

d_gene: NA
len: 15
j_gene: TRBJ2-6
abundance: few
v_gene: TRBV6-1
CDR3aa: CASSGQPAGANVLTF
CDR3nt: TGTGCCAGCAGTGGACAGCCGGCCGGGGCCAACGTCCTGACTTTC

d_gene: NA
len: 17
j_gene: TRBJ2-2
abundance: NA
v_gene: TRBV6-4
CDR3aa: CASSVGPTNANTGELFF
CDR3nt: TGTGCCAGCAGTGTGGGTCCCACCAACGCGAACACCGGGGAGCTGTTTTTT

d_gene: TRBD1
len: 14
j_gene: TRBJ1-2
abundance: many
v_gene: TRBV28
CDR3aa: CASSMDRPSYGYTF
CDR3nt: TGTGCCAGCAGTATGGACAGGCCCTCCTATGGCTACACCTTC

d_gene: TRBD1
len: 15
j_gene: TRBJ2-1
abundance: many
v_gene: TRBV20-1
CDR3aa: CSASGPGQGTNEQFF
CDR3nt: TGCAGTGCTAGTGGGCCGGGACAGGGCACTAATGAGCAGTTCTTC

d_gene: NA
len: 14
j_gene: TRBJ1-4
abundance: NA
v_gene: TRBV6-1
CDR3aa: CASSSGTRSEKLFF
CDR3nt: TGTGCCAGCAGCTCCGGGACCCGAAGTGAAAAACTGTTTTTT